This passage covers 14 T cell receptor beta chains from one sample sequenced in a study of T-cell reconstitution after alpha-beta-depleted transplantation in children. Unique molecular identifiers were incorporated during preparation of the TCRbeta library. TCRdb itself ran the PCR reads through MiXCR, one entry per CDR3 protein. The sample contains 700,000 to 850,000 distinct CDR3 sequences, around 17% of which appear only once. The sample in question was PBMCs, mostly from graft donor cells, obtained 360 days after TCRalphabeta/CD19-depleted stem cell transplant. These receptors were obtained from a male patient aged 5 to 17 who had a stem cell transplant for acute lymphoblastic leukemia, so the T cells may come from the graft donor.

This clonotype was counted between two and nine times. This chain joins TRBV7-2 and TRBJ2-7; D is undetermined. The length of the CDR3 is 13 residues. Trimming stripped 4 bases from V and 3 bases from J, with 10 bases between. Germline V gives CDR1 SGHTA, CDR2 FQGNSA. This CDR3 is CASSSTDGYEQYF. For the CDR3, the DNA is TGTGCCAGCAGCTCCACGGACGGCTACGAGCAGTACTTC.

This clonotype was seen ten or more times. The rearrangement uses TRBV6-1 and TRBJ2-3; TRBD1 aligns across 8 bases. The CDR3 extends over 15 amino acids. CDR1 MNHNS and CDR2 SASEGT come from the germline V gene. V was pared by 6 bases and J by 3 bases, with 8 bases of the junction left unmatched. CDR3 sequence: CASRQDRGLTDTQYF. The CDR3 nucleotides are TGTGCCAGCAGGCAAGACAGGGGTTTAACAGATACGCAGTATTTT.

The chain has TRBV2 and TRBJ1-2, with D perhaps TRBD1 (5 bases). The CDR3 is 14 residues long. Trimming took off 0 bases at V and 8 bases at J, with 13 bases between the two ends. CDR1 and CDR2 (germline): SNHLY, FYNNEI. The CDR3 DNA follows: TGTGCCAGCAGTGAAGCATCAGGGTATCTGGGCTACACCTTC. Its translation: CASSEASGYLGYTF.

J is TRBJ2-3 and V is TRBV12-3 or TRBV12-4; possibly TRBD2 for D (6 bases). V was cut by 6 bases and J by 4 bases, with 17 bases left in between. The CDR3 runs 15 residues. The CDR3 loop reads CASSTVARRADTQYF. DNA of the CDR3: TGTGCCAGCAGCACCGTGGCCAGGAGGGCAGATACGCAGTATTTT.

This clonotype occurred a few times. The chain employs TRBV5-6 and TRBJ1-5, with D maybe TRBD1 (6 bases). V lost 0 bases, J lost 7 bases, and 17 bases lay in between. This CDR3 region has 16 residues. Germline lookup yields CDR1 SGHDT and CDR2 YYEEEE. CDR3 coding DNA: TGTGCCAGCAGCTTGGGAACACAGGGAAAGAAACAGCCCCAGCATTTT. Protein sequence: CASSLGTQGKKQPQHF.

This clonotype was detected only a few times. This chain joins TRBV3-1 and TRBJ2-2, with D maybe TRBD2 (5 bases). Trimming stripped 4 bases from V and 2 bases from J, with 11 bases between. CDR1 and CDR2 from the germline V gene are LGHDT and YNNKEL (reference sequence). CDR3 size: 15 residues. The CDR3 DNA reads TGTGCCAGCAGCCGGCGGGTGGGAAACACCGGGGAGCTGTTTTTT. Translation gives CASSRRVGNTGELFF.

The CDR3: CASSHRNSGANVLTF. The CDR3 DNA sequence: TGTGCCAGCAGCCATCGCAACTCTGGGGCCAACGTCCTGACTTTC. This rearrangement joins TRBV3-1 to TRBJ2-6; no clear D gene. The CDR3 spans 15 residues. Trimming stripped 3 bases from V and 0 bases from J, with 6 bases between. CDR1 is LGHDT and CDR2 is YNNKEL in the germline V gene (reference sequence).

The rearrangement uses TRBV4-1 and TRBJ2-1; 7 positions agree with TRBD1. Germline V gene lookup returns CDR1 MGHRA and CDR2 YSYEKL. The junction had 7 bases not matched to a gene; V was cut back by 1 base and J by 4 bases. The CDR3 is 16 amino acids. CDR3: CASSQGEDRLYNEQFF. As DNA, the CDR3 is TGCGCCAGCAGCCAAGGCGAGGACAGGTTGTACAATGAGCAGTTCTTC.

This clonotype has ten or more counts. The genes are TRBV21-1 and TRBJ2-7. TRBV21-1 represents a pseudogene. The CDR3 loop spans 12 amino acids. DNA for the CDR3: TGTGCCAGCAGCAAAGATTCCTACGAGCAGTACTTC. It yields the protein CASSKDSYEQYF.

This clonotype was recorded a few times. The CDR3 DNA sequence: TGTGCCAGCAGTTTCCGTGGGGGTTGGAACTATGGCTACACCTTC. Amino acids: CASSFRGGWNYGYTF. This chain connects TRBV27 to TRBJ1-2; possibly TRBD1 for D (5 bases). Germline V gene lookup returns CDR1 MNHEY and CDR2 SMNVEV (reference sequence). V lost 3 bases and J lost 2, with 13 bases in between. This CDR3 has 15 amino acids.

This clonotype was counted between two and nine times. This chain links TRBV7-6 with TRBJ1-1; D possibly corresponds to TRBD1 (5 bases). CDR1 is SGHVS, CDR2 FNYEAQ, per germline. The CDR3 is 12 residues long. V was pared by 6 bases and J by 10 bases, with 15 bases between. CDR3 sequence reads: CASRRPLGAAFF. The CDR3 nucleotides are TGTGCCAGCAGACGACCGCTTGGGGCAGCTTTCTTT.

This clonotype came up many times. The chain combines TRBV12-3 or TRBV12-4 with TRBJ1-1, with 8 positions matching TRBD1. This CDR3 comprises 11 residues. Trimming took 5 bases from V and 10 from J; bases not matched to a gene: 3. As DNA, the CDR3 is TGTGCCAGCAGTCTCGGGACAGGAGCTTTCTTT. Its translation: CASSLGTGAFF.

This rearrangement joins TRBV7-9 to TRBJ2-5, with a weak D call TRBD1 (6 bases). The germline CDR1 and CDR2 sequences are SEHNR and FQNEAQ (reference sequence). V was pared by 3 bases and J by 8 bases, with 19 bases between. The CDR3 is 15 amino acids. This CDR3 is CASSFPQSSGVTQYF. As DNA, the CDR3 is TGTGCCAGCAGCTTTCCACAGTCCTCAGGGGTTACCCAGTACTTC.

This sequence joins TRBV27 and TRBJ1-5; maybe TRBD1 (5 bases). The germline CDR1 and CDR2 sequences are MNHEY and SMNVEV (reference sequence). The CDR3 runs to 17 residues. V shed 1 base and J shed 0 bases, with 13 bases lying between them. CDR3 loop: CASSLWGRAYSNQPQHF. DNA for the CDR3: TGTGCCAGCAGTTTATGGGGCAGGGCCTATAGCAATCAGCCCCAGCATTTT.